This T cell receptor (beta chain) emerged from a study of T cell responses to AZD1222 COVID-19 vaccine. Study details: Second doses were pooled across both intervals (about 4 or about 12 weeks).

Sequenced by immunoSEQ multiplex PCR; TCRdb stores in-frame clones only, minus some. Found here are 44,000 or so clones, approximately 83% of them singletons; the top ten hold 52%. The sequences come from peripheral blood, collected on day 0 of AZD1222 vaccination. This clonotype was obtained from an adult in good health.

DNA of the CDR3: TGTGCCAGCAGGGGGAGGATCGGGACTAGGTACAATGAGCAGTTCTTC. Its protein is CASRGRIGTRYNEQFF. The chain has TRBV2 and TRBJ2-1; 8 bases are a match to TRBD2. Trimming took 6 bases from V and 4 from J; bases not matched to a gene: 11. The CDR3 runs 16 residues. Germline values: CDR1 SNHLY, CDR2 FYNNEI.